The clone carrying this T cell receptor (beta chain) was seen more than once but under ten times. What it binds is unknown. This specimen comes from a study of identical twins. General study findings and limits: Weaker excess twin sharing was observed in beta out-of-frame sequences.

This CDR3 is built from 14 residues. From germline, CDR1 is ENHRY and CDR2 SYGVKD. V was clipped by 7 bases and J by 5 bases, with 15 bases between them. TCRdb independently ran MiXCR on the 5' RACE reads; one entry per CDR3 protein. The sample comprises hundreds of thousands of distinct CDR3 sequences, around 24% of which are singletons, and about 2.7% rests with the top ten. Separately, the same data were catalogued under a study of T cells expressing NK-cell markers. In that study: In over 5 donors, dominant CD3+CD56+NKG2C+ clonotypes ranked among the top 10 CD8+ clonotypes.

The sequence came from a woman aged 18 to 35 in good health. Sequencing was performed on CD4+ T cells sorted from blood. This sequence joins TRBV10-3 and TRBJ2-1; D is possibly TRBD2 (5 bases). The CDR3 sequence: CAITGGRYDNEQFF. The CDR3 DNA sequence: TGTGCCATCACAGGCGGGCGGTATGACAATGAGCAGTTCTTC.